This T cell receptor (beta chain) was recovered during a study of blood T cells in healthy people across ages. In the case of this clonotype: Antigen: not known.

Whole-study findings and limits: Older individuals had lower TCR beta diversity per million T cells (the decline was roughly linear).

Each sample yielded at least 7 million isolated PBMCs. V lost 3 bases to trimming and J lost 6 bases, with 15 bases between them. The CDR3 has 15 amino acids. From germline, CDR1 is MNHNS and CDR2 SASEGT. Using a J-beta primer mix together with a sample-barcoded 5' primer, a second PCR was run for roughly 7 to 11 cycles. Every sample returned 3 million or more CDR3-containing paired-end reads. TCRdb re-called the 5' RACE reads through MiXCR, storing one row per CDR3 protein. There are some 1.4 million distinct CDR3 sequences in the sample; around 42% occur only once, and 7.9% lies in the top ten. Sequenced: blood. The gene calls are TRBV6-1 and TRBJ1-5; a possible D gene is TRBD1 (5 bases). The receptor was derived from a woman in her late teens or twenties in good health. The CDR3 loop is CASSDPGPGSQPQHF. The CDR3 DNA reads TGTGCCAGCAGTGATCCGGGACCGGGGAGTCAGCCCCAGCATTTT.